This T cell receptor (beta chain) was retrieved from a study of cytomegalovirus exposure and HLA in healthy donors. Points from the study as a whole: The tendency of first-cohort TCR clusters to co-occur in the 130 or so validation repertoires was identified by a subsequent analysis. Researchers reported that a few CMV-associated chains were confirmed in vitro as CMV antigen-specific. Most TCR sequences were seen very rarely across donors, but some public TCRs occurred in many.

Notes on this clone: What it binds is not known.

The data were produced by immunoSEQ multiplex PCR, yet TCRdb's version contains in-frame clones alone and is incomplete. The repertoire consists of approximately 300,000 clones, with 87% occurring once and the leading ten covering approximately 1.1%. V was trimmed by 2 bases and J by 0 bases, leaving 6 bases between them. This CDR3 spans 15 amino acids. Per germline, CDR1 SGHDT and CDR2 YYEEEE. Sequencing was carried out using PBMCs. The TCR was taken from a woman aged 30 to 39 in good health and CMV-seropositive. The chain is built from TRBV5-6 and TRBJ2-6; D is uncertain. The CDR3 sequence: CASSLHPSGANVLTF. CDR3 bases: TGTGCCAGCAGCTTACACCCCTCTGGGGCCAACGTCCTGACTTTC.